This passage covers 5 T cell receptor beta chains from one sample sequenced in a study of cytomegalovirus exposure and HLA in healthy donors. The primer mix had 60 Vbeta and 13 Jbeta primers. Clones were sequenced by immunoSEQ multiplex PCR, and TCRdb holds only the in-frame ones, with some missing. Found here are over 150,000 clones, approximately 80% of them singletons; the top ten hold roughly 3.7%. The sample consisted of PBMCs. The receptor source for this set is a man aged 25-40 years in good health and CMV-seropositive.

This chain connects TRBV4-1 to TRBJ1-4; TRBD1 agrees at 12 bases. This CDR3 spans 16 amino acids. The germline CDR1 and CDR2 sequences are MGHRA and YSYEKL. The V segment lost 4 bases and the J segment 7 bases; nucleotides outside the gene matches: 7. CDR3: CASSPGQGALSEKLFF. The DNA for the CDR3 is TGCGCCAGCAGCCCGGGACAGGGGGCTCTAAGTGAAAAACTGTTTTTT.

This clone appeared a few times. This chain uses TRBV29-1 with TRBJ1-2, with TRBD1 as a possible D gene (5 bases). V dropped 4 bases and J dropped 7 bases, with 16 bases sitting between them. The CDR3 contains 13 residues. Germline CDR1 is SQVTM and CDR2 is ANQGSEA. The CDR3 DNA sequence: TGCAGCGTTGTAAATTTAGGGGTAGGTGGCTACACCTTC. It is translated as CSVVNLGVGGYTF.

This clone was found a few times. The chain joins TRBV28 to TRBJ2-5; D might be TRBD2 (6 bases). The J call could be wrong; TRBJ2-7 is a better fit for the DNA end. The V gene's germline CDR1 is MDHEN and CDR2 SYDVKM. This CDR3 has 14 residues. CDR3 protein: CASSLEGASYEQYF. DNA of the CDR3: TGTGCCAGCAGCCTGGAGGGTGCTTCCTACGAGCAGTACTTC.

With regard to this clone: Sequence at one end of the junction differs from germline and may be a read error. This chain joins TRBV7-3 and TRBJ2-5, with D possibly matching TRBD1 (5 bases). This CDR3 contains 13 residues. The germline V gene encodes CDR1 SGHTA and CDR2 FQGTGA. The CDR3 bases are TGTGCCAGTTCACAGGACAACCAAGAAACCCAGTACTTC. It is translated as CASSQDNQETQYF. The full variable domain, with the rest looked up from reference TRBV7-3 and TRBJ2-5, is GAGVSQTPSNKVTEKGKYVELRCDPISGHTALYWYRQSLGQGPEFLIYFQGTGAADDSGLPNDRFFAVRPEGSVSTLKIQRTERGDSAVYLCASSQDNQETQYFGPGTRLLVL.

The chain is built from TRBV10-1 and TRBJ1-4; 8 positions match TRBD1. The CDR3 consists of 14 residues. V lost 5 bases, J lost 5 bases, and 4 bases stayed unmatched. Germline lookup yields CDR1 WNHNN and CDR2 SYGVQD (reference sequence). The CDR3: CASSPQGANEKLFF. The CDR3 nucleotides read TGCGCCAGCAGTCCCCAGGGGGCAAATGAAAAACTGTTTTTT.